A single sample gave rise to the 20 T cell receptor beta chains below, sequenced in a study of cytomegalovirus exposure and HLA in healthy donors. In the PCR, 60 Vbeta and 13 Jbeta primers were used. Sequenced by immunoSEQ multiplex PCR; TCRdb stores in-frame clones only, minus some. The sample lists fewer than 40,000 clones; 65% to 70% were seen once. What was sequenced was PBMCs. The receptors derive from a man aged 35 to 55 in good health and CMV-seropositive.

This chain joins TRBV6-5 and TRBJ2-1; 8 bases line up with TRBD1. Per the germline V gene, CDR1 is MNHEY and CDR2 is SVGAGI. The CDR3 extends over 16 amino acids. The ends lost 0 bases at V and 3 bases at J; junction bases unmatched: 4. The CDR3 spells CASSYSTGQVYNEQFF. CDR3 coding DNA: TGTGCCAGCAGTTACTCGACGGGACAGGTCTACAATGAGCAGTTCTTC.

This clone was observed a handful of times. The CDR3 region has the DNA TGTGCCAGCAGCTCCGACAGGGGCACTGAAGCTTTCTTT. Its protein is CASSSDRGTEAFF. The J gene is TRBJ1-1, the V gene TRBV7-2, with 8 positions matching TRBD1. Losses at the gene ends were 4 bases for V and 4 bases for J; bases not matched to a gene: 2. The CDR3 is 13 amino acids. CDR1 and CDR2 from the germline V gene are SGHTA and FQGNSA.

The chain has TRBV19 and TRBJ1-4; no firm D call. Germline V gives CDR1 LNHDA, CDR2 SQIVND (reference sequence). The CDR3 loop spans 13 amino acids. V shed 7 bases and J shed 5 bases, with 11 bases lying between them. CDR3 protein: CASNKGGNEKLFF. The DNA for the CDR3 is TGTGCCAGTAACAAGGGAGGGAATGAAAAACTGTTTTTT.

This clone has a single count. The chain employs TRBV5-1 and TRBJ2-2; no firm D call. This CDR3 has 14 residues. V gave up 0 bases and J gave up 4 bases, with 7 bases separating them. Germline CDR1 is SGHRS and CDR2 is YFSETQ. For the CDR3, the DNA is TGCGCCAGCAGCTTGGATCAGCGCACCGGGGAGCTGTTTTTT. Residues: CASSLDQRTGELFF.

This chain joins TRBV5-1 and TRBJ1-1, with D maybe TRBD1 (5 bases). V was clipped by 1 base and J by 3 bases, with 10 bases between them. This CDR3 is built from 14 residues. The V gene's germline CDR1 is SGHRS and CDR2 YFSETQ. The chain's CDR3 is CASSLYGGDTEAFF. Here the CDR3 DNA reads TGCGCCAGCAGCTTGTACGGGGGGGACACTGAAGCTTTCTTT.

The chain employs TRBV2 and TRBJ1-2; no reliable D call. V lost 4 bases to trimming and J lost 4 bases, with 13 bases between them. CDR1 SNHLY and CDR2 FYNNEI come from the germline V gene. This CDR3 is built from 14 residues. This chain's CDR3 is CASSVSGLSYGYTF. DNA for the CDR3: TGTGCCAGCAGTGTGAGCGGGCTCTCCTATGGCTACACCTTC.

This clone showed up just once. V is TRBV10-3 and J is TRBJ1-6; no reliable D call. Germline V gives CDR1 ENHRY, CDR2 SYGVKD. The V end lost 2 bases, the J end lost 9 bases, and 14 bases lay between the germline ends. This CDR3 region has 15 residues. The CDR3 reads CAISEGERRVSPLHF. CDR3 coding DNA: TGTGCCATCAGTGAGGGGGAGAGGCGGGTTTCACCCCTCCACTTT.

In DNA, the CDR3 is TGTGCCATTTCCCCCGCGGGGGACAATTCACCCCTCCACTTT. It encodes CAISPAGDNSPLHF. The chain links TRBV19 to TRBJ1-6; D possibly corresponds to TRBD1 (5 bases). Germline CDR1 LNHDA, CDR2 SQIVND (reference sequence). V dropped 10 bases and J dropped 7 bases, with 17 bases sitting between them. The CDR3 runs 14 residues.

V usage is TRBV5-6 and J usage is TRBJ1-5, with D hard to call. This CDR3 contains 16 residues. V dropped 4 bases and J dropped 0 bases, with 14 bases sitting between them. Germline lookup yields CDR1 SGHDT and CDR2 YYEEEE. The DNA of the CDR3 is TGTGCCAGCAGCCTGTTCAGGATCGCTAGCAATCAGCCCCAGCATTTT. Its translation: CASSLFRIASNQPQHF.

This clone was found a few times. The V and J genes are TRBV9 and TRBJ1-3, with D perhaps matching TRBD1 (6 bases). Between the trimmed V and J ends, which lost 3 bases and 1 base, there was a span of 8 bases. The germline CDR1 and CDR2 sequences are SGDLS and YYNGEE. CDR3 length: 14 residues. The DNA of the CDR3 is TGTGCCAGCAGCGCCGGGACATCTGGAAACACCATATATTTT. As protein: CASSAGTSGNTIYF.

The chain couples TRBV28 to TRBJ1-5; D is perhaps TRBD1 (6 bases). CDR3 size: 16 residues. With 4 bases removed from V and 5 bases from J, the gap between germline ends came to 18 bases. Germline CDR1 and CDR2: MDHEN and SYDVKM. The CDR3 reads CASSYPEGGGHQPQHF. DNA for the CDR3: TGTGCCAGCAGTTACCCGGAGGGAGGGGGGCATCAGCCCCAGCATTTT.

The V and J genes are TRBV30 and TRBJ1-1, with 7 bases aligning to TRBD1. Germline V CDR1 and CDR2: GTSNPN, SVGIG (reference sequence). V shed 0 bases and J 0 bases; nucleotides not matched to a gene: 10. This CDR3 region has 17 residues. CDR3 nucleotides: TGTGCCTGGAGTGTACGGTCGGGACAGATCATGAACACTGAAGCTTTCTTT. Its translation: CAWSVRSGQIMNTEAFF.

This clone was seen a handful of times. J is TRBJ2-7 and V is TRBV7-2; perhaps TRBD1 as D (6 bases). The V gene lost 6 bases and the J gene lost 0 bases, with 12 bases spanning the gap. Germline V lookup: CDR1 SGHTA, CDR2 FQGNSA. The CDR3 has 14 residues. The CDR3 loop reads CASRTPGHSYEQYF. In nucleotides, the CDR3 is TGTGCCAGCAGAACGCCGGGACACTCCTACGAGCAGTACTTC.

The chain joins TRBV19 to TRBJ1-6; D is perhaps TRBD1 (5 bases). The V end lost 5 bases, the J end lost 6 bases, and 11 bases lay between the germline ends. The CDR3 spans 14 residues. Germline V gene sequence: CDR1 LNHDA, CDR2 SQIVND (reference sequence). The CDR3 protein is CASSGREANSPLHF. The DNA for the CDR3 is TGTGCCAGTAGTGGCAGGGAGGCTAATTCACCCCTCCACTTT.

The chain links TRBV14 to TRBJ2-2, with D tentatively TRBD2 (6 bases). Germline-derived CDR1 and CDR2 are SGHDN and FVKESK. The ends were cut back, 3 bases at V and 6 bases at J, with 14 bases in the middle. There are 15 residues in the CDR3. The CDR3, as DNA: TGTGCCAGCAGCCAGAGGCTCGGGGGAGCCGGGGAGCTGTTTTTT. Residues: CASSQRLGGAGELFF.

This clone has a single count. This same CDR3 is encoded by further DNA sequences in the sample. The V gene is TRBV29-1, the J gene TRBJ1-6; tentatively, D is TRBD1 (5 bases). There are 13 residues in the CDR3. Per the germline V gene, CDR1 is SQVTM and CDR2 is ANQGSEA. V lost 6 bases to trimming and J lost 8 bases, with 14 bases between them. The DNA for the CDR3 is TGCAGCGTCGGAAAGGGGAGGGATTCACCCCTCCACTTT. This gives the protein CSVGKGRDSPLHF.

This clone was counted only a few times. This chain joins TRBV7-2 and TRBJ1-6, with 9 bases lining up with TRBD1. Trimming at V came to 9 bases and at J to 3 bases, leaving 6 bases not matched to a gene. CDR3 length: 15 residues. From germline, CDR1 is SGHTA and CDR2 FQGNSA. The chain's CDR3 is CASGQGRVYNSPLHF. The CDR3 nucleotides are TGTGCCAGTGGACAGGGGAGGGTCTATAATTCACCCCTCCACTTT.

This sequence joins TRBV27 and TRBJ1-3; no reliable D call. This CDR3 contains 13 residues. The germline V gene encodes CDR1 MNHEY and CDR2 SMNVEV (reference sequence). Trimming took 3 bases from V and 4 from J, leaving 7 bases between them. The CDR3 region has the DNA TGTGCCAGCAGTTTCAATTTGGGAAACACCATATATTTT. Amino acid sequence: CASSFNLGNTIYF.

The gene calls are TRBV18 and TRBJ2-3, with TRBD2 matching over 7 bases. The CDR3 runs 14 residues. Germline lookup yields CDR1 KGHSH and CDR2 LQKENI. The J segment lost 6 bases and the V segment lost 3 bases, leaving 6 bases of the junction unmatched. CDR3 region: CASSPSTTSDTQYF. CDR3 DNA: TGTGCCAGCTCACCGTCCACGACTAGCGATACGCAGTATTTT.

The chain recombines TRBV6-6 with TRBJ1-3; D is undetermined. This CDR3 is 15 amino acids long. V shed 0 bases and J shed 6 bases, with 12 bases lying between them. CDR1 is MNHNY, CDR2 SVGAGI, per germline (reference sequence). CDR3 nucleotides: TGTGCCAGCAGTTACTCGAATTCCCAGATAAACACCATATATTTT. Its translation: CASSYSNSQINTIYF.